Below are 17 T cell receptor beta chains sequenced from a single sample in a study of OX40 agonist ivuxolimab in advanced cancers. Generated by immunoSEQ multiplex PCR, the TCRdb table keeps only in-frame clones and is missing some. The sample has under 200,000 clones, roughly 94% seen once; the top ten hold approximately 0.3%. The sample in question was CD4+ or CD8+ T cells sorted from blood, obtained in a trial of the OX40 agonist ivuxolimab. These receptors all stem from an adult with an advanced solid tumor such as melanoma, head and neck, liver or kidney cancer.

Regarding this clone: Other DNA sequences in the same sample also yield this CDR3. The chain employs TRBV20-1 and TRBJ1-1; D is unclear. Per germline, CDR1 DFQATT and CDR2 SNEGSKA (reference sequence). CDR3 length: 11 amino acids. V dropped 3 bases and J dropped 4 bases, with 6 bases sitting between them. CDR3 in amino acids: CSARSGTEAFF. The CDR3, as DNA: TGCAGTGCTAGGAGTGGCACTGAAGCTTTCTTT.

The chain joins TRBV7-3 to TRBJ1-1; D gene ambiguous. This CDR3 has 13 amino acids. The germline CDR1 and CDR2 sequences are SGHTA and FQGTGA. The germline V and J ends were trimmed by 4 bases and 4 bases, with 10 bases remaining between them. CDR3 protein: CASSYGPGTEAFF. In DNA form, the CDR3 reads TGTGCCAGCAGCTACGGGCCGGGCACTGAAGCTTTCTTT.

This clone was detected once. The J gene is TRBJ2-3, the V gene TRBV18; 8 bases align to TRBD2. V was pared by 3 bases and J by 6 bases, with 8 bases of the junction left unmatched. Germline assignment: CDR1 KGHSH and CDR2 LQKENI. The CDR3 is made up of 15 amino acids. CDR3 sequence: CASSPRRGDADTQYF. CDR3 in DNA: TGTGCCAGCTCACCCAGGCGGGGGGACGCGGATACGCAGTATTTT.

This chain links TRBV6-5 with TRBJ2-7; 9 positions agree with TRBD1. J gave up 6 bases and V 6 bases, and 6 bases lay outside the gene matches. The CDR3 length is 13 residues. CDR1 is MNHEY and CDR2 is SVGAGI in the germline V gene. CDR3 nucleotide sequence: TGTGCCAGCAGAACGGGACAGGGTAGCGAGCAGTACTTC. Protein sequence: CASRTGQGSEQYF.

V gene TRBV9 combines with J gene TRBJ2-1; 7 bases line up with TRBD2. Germline V gene sequence: CDR1 SGDLS, CDR2 YYNGEE. The CDR3 consists of 16 residues. With V trimmed by 2 bases and J by 5 bases, 10 bases remained unmatched. DNA for the CDR3: TGTGCCAGCAGCGTCGCGACTAGCCTAATTAACAATGAGCAGTTCTTC. It encodes CASSVATSLINNEQFF.

This rearrangement joins TRBV19 to TRBJ1-6, with D maybe TRBD1 (6 bases). V was pared by 0 bases and J by 9 bases, with 12 bases between. This CDR3 is 15 amino acids long. The germline CDR1 and CDR2 sequences are LNHDA and SQIVND (reference sequence). Written as DNA, the CDR3 is TGTGCCAGTAGTATAGATGCAGGGGAGGGTTCACCCCTCCACTTT. Its protein is CASSIDAGEGSPLHF.

V gene TRBV11-2 combines with J gene TRBJ1-5; no definite D call. Per the germline V gene, CDR1 is SGHAT and CDR2 is FQNNGV. This CDR3 is 15 amino acids long. Deletions cut 0 bases from V and 0 bases from J, with 6 bases between. CDR3 DNA: TGTGCCAGCAGCTTAGACGGGCTTAGCAATCAGCCCCAGCATTTT. Translated: CASSLDGLSNQPQHF.

This chain links TRBV6-4 with TRBJ2-7, with 11 nucleotides matching TRBD2. J gave up 7 bases and V 8 bases, and 10 bases lay outside the gene matches. Germline V CDR1 and CDR2: MRHNA, SNTAGT. The CDR3 has 14 amino acids. The CDR3 here is CASQTTSGSLEQYF. The CDR3 bases are TGTGCCAGCCAGACCACTAGCGGGAGTCTTGAGCAGTACTTC.

The chain uses TRBV7-9 and TRBJ2-1; D is undetermined. V dropped 5 bases and J dropped 7 bases, with 6 bases sitting between them. This CDR3 region has 11 residues. The germline CDR1 and CDR2 sequences are SEHNR and FQNEAQ (reference sequence). CDR3 coding DNA: TGTGCCAGCAGCCCTAGTAATGAGCAGTTCTTC. Translated: CASSPSNEQFF.

The rearrangement uses TRBV5-1 and TRBJ2-4, with 12 bases that match TRBD2. Germline loops: CDR1 SGHRS, CDR2 YFSETQ. This CDR3 contains 16 residues. The junction had 4 bases not matched to a gene; V was cut back by 2 bases and J by 4 bases. CDR3 protein: CASSFGLAGPKNIQYF. The CDR3 region has the DNA TGCGCCAGCAGCTTCGGACTAGCGGGACCGAAAAACATTCAGTACTTC.

This clone has only one observation. This sequence joins TRBV5-1 and TRBJ2-3, with 10 bases matching TRBD2. CDR3 length equals 15 residues. Looked up from germline, CDR1 is SGHRS and CDR2 is YFSETQ. The V segment lost 4 bases and the J segment 4 bases; nucleotides outside the gene matches: 6. The DNA for the CDR3 is TGCGCCAGCAGCCGAAGCGGGGGGGCCGCAGATACGCAGTATTTT. Encoded protein: CASSRSGGAADTQYF. Variable domain in full (rest from reference TRBV5-1 and TRBJ2-3): KAGVTQTPRYLIKTRGQQVTLSCSPISGHRSVSWYQQTPGQGLQFLFEYFSETQRNKGNFPGRFSGRQFSNSRSEMNVSTLELGDSALYLCASSRSGGAADTQYFGPGTRLTVL.

The rearrangement joins TRBV27 to TRBJ1-5, with a tentative D call TRBD1 (5 bases). The V end lost 5 bases, the J end lost 8 bases, and 13 bases lay between the germline ends. The CDR3 runs to 13 residues. Germline assignment: CDR1 MNHEY and CDR2 SMNVEV (reference sequence). The CDR3 is CASSGGGLEPQHF. CDR3 nucleotide sequence: TGTGCCAGCAGTGGGGGGGGGTTAGAGCCCCAGCATTTT.

The chain has TRBV9 and TRBJ2-6; 10 nucleotides line up with TRBD1. The germline V gene has CDR1 SGDLS and CDR2 YYNGEE. This CDR3 comprises 21 residues. V was clipped by 0 bases and J by 1 base; unmatched bases: 13. CDR3 amino acids: CASSVAPTRTGGTSGANVLTF. CDR3 DNA sequence: TGTGCCAGCAGCGTAGCCCCAACTCGGACAGGGGGTACGTCTGGGGCCAACGTCCTGACTTTC.

This chain links TRBV7-2 with TRBJ2-2, with 8 bases identical to TRBD1. Germline assignment: CDR1 SGHTA and CDR2 FQGNSA. The CDR3 is made up of 16 amino acids. The trim removed 4 bases at V and 5 bases at J, leaving 9 bases unmatched. The CDR3 is CASSSKTGAVTGELFF. Written as DNA, the CDR3 is TGTGCCAGCAGCTCTAAGACAGGGGCGGTAACCGGGGAGCTGTTTTTT.

The chain couples TRBV6-5 to TRBJ1-2; the D is unclear. The CDR3 totals 12 residues. Trimming pared 7 bases from V and 5 bases from J, leaving 11 bases between. The germline V gene has CDR1 MNHEY and CDR2 SVGAGI. The CDR3, as DNA: TGTGCCAGCACCGAAGGCCGGTATGGCTACACCTTC. It codes for CASTEGRYGYTF.

The chain employs TRBV29-1 and TRBJ2-3; 8 positions agree with TRBD2. The ends lost 5 bases at V and 1 base at J; junction bases unmatched: 5. The CDR3 sequence is 14 residues long. From germline, CDR1 is SQVTM and CDR2 ANQGSEA. The chain's CDR3 is CSVNGRAGTDTQYF. DNA for the CDR3: TGCAGCGTTAACGGGAGGGCCGGCACAGATACGCAGTATTTT.

The chain combines TRBV6-6 with TRBJ2-7, with D hard to call. The CDR3 is 11 amino acids. V gave up 0 bases and J gave up 7 bases, with 4 bases separating them. The V gene's germline CDR1 is MNHNY and CDR2 SVGAGI (reference sequence). This CDR3 is CASSYSGEQYF. The CDR3 bases are TGTGCCAGCAGTTACTCGGGAGAGCAGTACTTC.